What follows describes a single T cell receptor beta chain. The sample originates from a study of blood T cell repertoires in COVID-19. Study context: PBMCs, B-cell-depleted T cells, or T cells were the source of the cDNA or gDNA that made up the material.

Assay: immunoSEQ multiplex PCR; the TCRdb copy retains only in-frame clones and omits some. The table lists about 310,000 clones, approximately 88% of them singletons, with more than 8.5% in the top ten. The junction had 4 bases not matched to a gene; V was cut back by 4 bases and J by 2 bases. The CDR3 is made up of 14 amino acids. The germline V gene has CDR1 SEHNR and CDR2 FQNEAQ (reference sequence). The origin of this receptor is a woman aged 18-29 years who had recovered from COVID-19. The sequenced material came from PBMCs or T cells enriched from blood (not recorded which). The chain employs TRBV7-9 and TRBJ1-2; 7 bases are a match to TRBD1. The CDR3 reads CASSSSGQNYGYTF. The CDR3 nucleotides read TGTGCCAGCAGCTCGTCGGGACAGAACTATGGCTACACCTTC.